What follows are 11 T cell receptor beta chains derived from one specimen sequenced in a study of CD8 T cells in ankylosing spondylitis. TCRdb ran MiXCR on the 5' RACE reads and lists one entry per CDR3 protein. The table shows 200,000 or so distinct CDR3 sequences, with approximately 18% occurring only once. Sequencing input: blood, either unsorted or a sorted T cell fraction (not recorded which). The receptors were sampled from a male donor under 30 with ankylosing spondylitis or in good health (not recorded which).

Many counts were recorded for this clonotype. The V and J genes are TRBV7-9 and TRBJ2-1; D is undetermined. CDR3 size: 14 residues. V was cut by 3 bases and J by 0 bases, with 6 bases left in between. Per the germline V gene, CDR1 is SEHNR and CDR2 is FQNEAQ (reference sequence). The CDR3 protein is CASSLDDSYNEQFF. CDR3 bases: TGTGCCAGCAGCTTGGACGACTCCTACAATGAGCAGTTCTTC.

This clonotype was seen at least ten times. The chain joins TRBV30 to TRBJ2-7; 9 bases map to TRBD2. V lost 4 bases and J lost 3; bases outside the gene matches: 4. CDR3 length equals 13 residues. CDR1 and CDR2 from the germline V gene are GTSNPN and SVGIG (reference sequence). This CDR3 is CAWIAGELYEQYF. In DNA form, the CDR3 reads TGTGCCTGGATAGCGGGAGAGCTCTACGAGCAGTACTTC.

This sequence joins TRBV12-3 or TRBV12-4 and TRBJ2-1; D ambiguous. The ends were cut back, 2 bases at V and 9 bases at J, with 11 bases in the middle. The CDR3 length is 13 residues. DNA for the CDR3: TGTGCCAGCAGTTTATCCCGGTCCGGTGAGCAGTTCTTC. It yields the protein CASSLSRSGEQFF.

This clonotype was counted a few times. The chain recombines TRBV18 with TRBJ2-5, with D unresolved. The CDR3 covers 12 residues. Trimming shortened V by 6 bases and J by 4 bases, and 9 bases separated the two germline ends. In germline, CDR1 is KGHSH, CDR2 LQKENI. CDR3 protein: CASSPNGETQYF. CDR3 DNA: TGTGCCAGCTCCCCTAACGGAGAGACCCAGTACTTC.

This chain uses TRBV11-2 with TRBJ2-1, with TRBD2 identical over 8 bases. Per the germline V gene, CDR1 is SGHAT and CDR2 is FQNNGV. The CDR3 is 15 amino acids. Losses at the gene ends were 0 bases for V and 4 bases for J; bases not matched to a gene: 2. The CDR3 DNA sequence: TGTGCCAGCAGCTTAGACAGCGGGGGATACAATGAGCAGTTCTTC. Its translation is CASSLDSGGYNEQFF.

This clonotype was observed at least ten times. The rearrangement joins TRBV21-1 to TRBJ2-7; the listed D gene, TRBD2, was not tested against the DNA. TRBV21-1 represents a pseudogene. The CDR3 runs to 17 residues. The CDR3 DNA reads as TGTGCCAGCAGCAAAGCTCGAGAGTCCCAGAGCTCCTACGAGCAGTACGTC. This codes for CASSKARESQSSYEQYV.

This clonotype appeared many times. The chain is built from TRBV7-9 and TRBJ2-3, with 10 bases matching TRBD2. The CDR3 spans 15 residues. The trim removed 3 bases at V and 2 bases at J, leaving 2 bases unmatched. CDR1 and CDR2 (germline): SEHNR, FQNEAQ (reference sequence). The CDR3 sequence is CASSFTSGTTDTQYF. The CDR3 nucleotides are TGTGCCAGCAGCTTCACTAGCGGGACCACAGATACGCAGTATTTT.

CDR3 nucleotide sequence: TGCAGTGCTTCAATAGCGGGAAGAGACTACGAGCAGTACTTC. It translates to CSASIAGRDYEQYF. V is TRBV20-1 and J is TRBJ2-7; 8 positions match TRBD2. Germline CDR1 reads DFQATT; CDR2 reads SNEGSKA (reference sequence). V trimming: 5 bases; J trimming: 3 bases; junction bases outside the gene matches: 9. This CDR3 contains 14 residues.

This clonotype was picked up a small number of times. Just one base apart from a much larger clone, this may be a read error. This sequence joins TRBV24-1 and TRBJ1-2; D is undetermined. Per the germline V gene, CDR1 is KGHDR and CDR2 is SFDVKD. This CDR3 contains 11 residues. The CDR3 loop reads CATSDYYGYPF. The CDR3 bases are TGTGCCACCAGTGATTACTATGGCTACCCCTTC.

The table lists this clonotype with many counts. This chain uses TRBV6-5 with TRBJ2-5; TRBD2 might be the D (6 bases). Germline CDR1 reads MNHEY; CDR2 reads SVGAGI. Trimming stripped 6 bases from V and 4 bases from J, with 18 bases between. This CDR3 comprises 15 residues. The CDR3 DNA sequence: TGTGCCAGCAGAGAAGGGACTGCAAAAAGAGAGACCCAGTACTTC. Protein sequence: CASREGTAKRETQYF.

This rearrangement joins TRBV6-1 to TRBJ1-5; 9 nucleotides match TRBD1. Germline V CDR1 and CDR2: MNHNS, SASEGT. This CDR3 is built from 14 residues. The chain's CDR3 is CTTGGVTENQPQHF. The CDR3 DNA is TGTACCACAGGGGGCGTAACGGAAAATCAGCCCCAGCATTTT.